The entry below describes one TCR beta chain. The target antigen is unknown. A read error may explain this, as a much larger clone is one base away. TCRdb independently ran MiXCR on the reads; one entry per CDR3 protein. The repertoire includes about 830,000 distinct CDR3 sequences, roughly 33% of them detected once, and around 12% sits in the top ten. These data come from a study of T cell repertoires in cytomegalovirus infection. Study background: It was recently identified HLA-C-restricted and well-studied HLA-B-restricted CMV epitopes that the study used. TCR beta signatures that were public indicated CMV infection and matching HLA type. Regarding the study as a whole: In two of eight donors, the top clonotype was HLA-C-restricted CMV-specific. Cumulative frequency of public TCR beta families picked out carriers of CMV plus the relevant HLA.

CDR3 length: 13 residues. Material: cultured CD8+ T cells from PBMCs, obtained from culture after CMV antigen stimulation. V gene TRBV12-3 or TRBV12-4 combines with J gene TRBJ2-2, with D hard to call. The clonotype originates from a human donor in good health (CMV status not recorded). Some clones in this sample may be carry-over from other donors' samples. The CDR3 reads CVSFTLFTGELFF. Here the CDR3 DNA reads TGTGTCAGCTTCACCCTGTTCACCGGGGAGCTGTTTTTT.